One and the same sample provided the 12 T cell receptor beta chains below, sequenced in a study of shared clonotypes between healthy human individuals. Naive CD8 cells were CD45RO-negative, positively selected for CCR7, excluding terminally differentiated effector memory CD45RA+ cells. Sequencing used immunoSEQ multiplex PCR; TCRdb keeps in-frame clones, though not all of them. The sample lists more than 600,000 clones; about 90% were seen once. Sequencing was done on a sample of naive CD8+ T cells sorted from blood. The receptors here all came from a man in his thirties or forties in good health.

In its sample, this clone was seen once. CDR3: CASSLFGGKNYGYTF. CDR3 nucleotides: TGTGCCAGCAGCTTGTTTGGGGGAAAGAACTATGGCTACACCTTC. The V call is TRBV5-6, the J call TRBJ1-2; a possible D gene is TRBD1 (5 bases). The length of the CDR3 is 15 residues. Trimming stripped 1 base from V and 2 bases from J, with 12 bases between. Germline CDR1 reads SGHDT; CDR2 reads YYEEEE.

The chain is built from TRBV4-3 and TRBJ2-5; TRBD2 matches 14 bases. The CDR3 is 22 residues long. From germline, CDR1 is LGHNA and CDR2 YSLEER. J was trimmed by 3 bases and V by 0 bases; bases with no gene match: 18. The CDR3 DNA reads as TGCGCCAGCAGCCAAGAAACGGCGCGGGGACTAGCGGGAGCATTTGGAGAAGAGACCCAGTACTTC. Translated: CASSQETARGLAGAFGEETQYF.

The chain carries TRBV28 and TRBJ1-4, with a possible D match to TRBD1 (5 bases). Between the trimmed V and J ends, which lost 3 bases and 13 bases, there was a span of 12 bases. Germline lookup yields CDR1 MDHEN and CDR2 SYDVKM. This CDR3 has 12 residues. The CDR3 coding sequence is TGTGCCAGCAGTTTCAGGGAACGGAGACTGTTTTTT. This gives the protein CASSFRERRLFF.

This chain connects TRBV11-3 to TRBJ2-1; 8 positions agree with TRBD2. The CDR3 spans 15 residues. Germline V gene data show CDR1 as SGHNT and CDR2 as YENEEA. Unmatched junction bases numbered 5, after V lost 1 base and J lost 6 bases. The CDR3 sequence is CASSLGREGFNEQFF. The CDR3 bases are TGTGCCAGCAGCTTAGGTCGGGAGGGCTTCAATGAGCAGTTCTTC.

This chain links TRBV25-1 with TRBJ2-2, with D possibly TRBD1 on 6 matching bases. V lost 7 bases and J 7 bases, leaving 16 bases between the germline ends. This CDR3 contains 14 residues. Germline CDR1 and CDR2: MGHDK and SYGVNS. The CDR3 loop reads CASMAVGTLGELFF. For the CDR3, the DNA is TGTGCCAGCATGGCCGTGGGGACACTCGGGGAGCTGTTTTTT.

The CDR3 nucleotides are TGCGCCAGCAGTGAGATCCGGGAGGGGATTGAGACCCAGTACTTC. It encodes CASSEIREGIETQYF. The J gene is TRBJ2-5, the V gene TRBV10-2, with TRBD2 identical over 8 bases. Trimming at V came to 2 bases and at J to 5 bases, leaving 7 bases not matched to a gene. Germline V gene lookup returns CDR1 WSHSY and CDR2 SAAADI. The CDR3 loop spans 15 amino acids.

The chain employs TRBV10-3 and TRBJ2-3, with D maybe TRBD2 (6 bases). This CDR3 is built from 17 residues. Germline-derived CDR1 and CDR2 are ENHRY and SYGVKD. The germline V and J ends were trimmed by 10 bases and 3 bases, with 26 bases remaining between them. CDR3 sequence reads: CATRREAPTTRTDTQYF. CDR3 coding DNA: TGTGCCACCCGCAGGGAGGCTCCCACAACGAGGACAGATACGCAGTATTTT.

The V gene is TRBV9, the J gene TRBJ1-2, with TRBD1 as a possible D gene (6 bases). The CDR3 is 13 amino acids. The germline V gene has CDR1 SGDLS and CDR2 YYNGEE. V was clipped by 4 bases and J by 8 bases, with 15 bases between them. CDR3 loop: CASSPNTGPGYTF. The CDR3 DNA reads TGTGCCAGCAGCCCAAATACAGGGCCCGGCTACACCTTC.

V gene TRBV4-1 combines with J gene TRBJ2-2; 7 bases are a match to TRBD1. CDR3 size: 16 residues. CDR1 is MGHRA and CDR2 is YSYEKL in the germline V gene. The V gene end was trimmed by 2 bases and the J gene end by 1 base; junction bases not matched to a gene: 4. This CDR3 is CASSQRGLGNTGELFF. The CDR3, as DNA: TGCGCCAGCAGCCAAAGGGGGCTGGGGAACACCGGGGAGCTGTTTTTT.

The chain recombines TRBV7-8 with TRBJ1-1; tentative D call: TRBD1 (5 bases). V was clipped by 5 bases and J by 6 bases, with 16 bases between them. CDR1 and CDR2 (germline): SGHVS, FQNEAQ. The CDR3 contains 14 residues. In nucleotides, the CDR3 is TGTGCCAGCAGCACCCGTGGGGGAACTGCTGAAGCTTTCTTT. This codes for CASSTRGGTAEAFF.

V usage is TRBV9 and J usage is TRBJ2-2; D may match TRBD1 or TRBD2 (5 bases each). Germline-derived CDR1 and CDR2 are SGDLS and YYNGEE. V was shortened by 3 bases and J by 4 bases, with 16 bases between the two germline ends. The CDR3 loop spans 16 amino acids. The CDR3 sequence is CASSARPGRSTGELFF. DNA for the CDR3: TGTGCCAGCAGCGCGCGCCCGGGGCGGAGCACCGGGGAGCTGTTTTTT.

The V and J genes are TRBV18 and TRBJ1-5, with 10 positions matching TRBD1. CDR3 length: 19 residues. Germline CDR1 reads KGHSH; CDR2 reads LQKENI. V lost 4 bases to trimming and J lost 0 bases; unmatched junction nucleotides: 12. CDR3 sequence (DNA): TGTGCCAGCTCACTAACGGGACAGGGGATCGAGGATAGCAATCAGCCCCAGCATTTT. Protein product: CASSLTGQGIEDSNQPQHF. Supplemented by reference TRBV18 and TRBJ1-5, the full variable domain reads NAGVMQNPRHLVRRRGQEARLRCSPMKGHSHVYWYRQLPEEGLKFMVYLQKENIIDESGMPKERFSAEFPKEGPSILRIQQVVRGDSAAYFCASSLTGQGIEDSNQPQHFGDGTRLSIL.